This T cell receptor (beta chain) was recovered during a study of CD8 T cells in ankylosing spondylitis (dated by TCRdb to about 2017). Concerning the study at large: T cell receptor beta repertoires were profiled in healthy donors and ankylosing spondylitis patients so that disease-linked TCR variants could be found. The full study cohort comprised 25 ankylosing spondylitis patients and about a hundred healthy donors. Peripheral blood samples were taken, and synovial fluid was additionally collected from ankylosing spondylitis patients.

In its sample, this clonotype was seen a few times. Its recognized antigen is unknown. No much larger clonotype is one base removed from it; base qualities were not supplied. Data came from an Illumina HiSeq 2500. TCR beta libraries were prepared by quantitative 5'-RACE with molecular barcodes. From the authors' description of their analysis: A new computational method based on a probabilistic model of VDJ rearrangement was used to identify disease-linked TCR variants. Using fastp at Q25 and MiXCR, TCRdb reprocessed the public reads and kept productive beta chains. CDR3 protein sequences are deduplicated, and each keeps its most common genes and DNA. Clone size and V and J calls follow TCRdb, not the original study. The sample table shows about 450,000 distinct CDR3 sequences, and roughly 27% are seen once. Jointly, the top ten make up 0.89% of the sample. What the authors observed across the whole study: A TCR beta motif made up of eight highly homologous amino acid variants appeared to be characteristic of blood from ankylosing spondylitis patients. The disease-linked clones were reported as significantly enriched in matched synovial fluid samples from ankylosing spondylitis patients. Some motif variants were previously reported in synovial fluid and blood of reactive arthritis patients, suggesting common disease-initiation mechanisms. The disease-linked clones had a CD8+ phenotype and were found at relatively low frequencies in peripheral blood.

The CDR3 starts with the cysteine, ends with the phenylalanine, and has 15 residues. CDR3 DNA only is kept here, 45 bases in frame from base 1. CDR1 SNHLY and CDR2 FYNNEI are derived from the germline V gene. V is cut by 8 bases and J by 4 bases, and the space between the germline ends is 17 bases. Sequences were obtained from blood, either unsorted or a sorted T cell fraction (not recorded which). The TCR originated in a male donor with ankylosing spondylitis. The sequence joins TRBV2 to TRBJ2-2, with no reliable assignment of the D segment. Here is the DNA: TGTGCCAGCGGGATAGCAGTGGGAACCACCGGGGAGCTGTTTTTT. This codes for CASGIAVGTTGELFF.